Listed below are T cell receptor beta chains from one sample, sequenced in a study of post-analysis software for immune sequencing data. TCRdb redid the calling of the PCR reads with MiXCR, one entry per CDR3 protein. The sample comprises some 190,000 distinct CDR3 sequences, around 30% of which are singletons, and roughly 3.4% rests with the top ten. The sample was blood. The receptors come from a girl aged 2-17 years with multiple sclerosis. The CDR3 runs from the conserved cysteine through the conserved F or W. Fields, in order: D gene, J gene, clone size, V gene, CDR3 length, CDR3 protein, CDR3 DNA. The D gene is left open where the match is weak. Rows may omit the clone size; those that give it use once, few, many or a size class.

>-|TRBJ1-1|-|TRBV28|14
CASSFRRGDTEAFF
TGTGCCAGCAGTTTTAGGCGGGGTGACACTGAAGCTTTCTTT
>-|TRBJ1-6|few|TRBV9|16
CASSVSLAPGNSPLHF
TGTGCCAGCAGCGTCAGCCTGGCTCCCGGGAATTCACCCCTCCACTTT
>-|TRBJ1-1|many|TRBV5-1|14
CASSLASENTEAFF
TGCGCCAGCAGCTTGGCCAGTGAGAACACTGAAGCTTTCTTT
>TRBD2|TRBJ2-7|many|TRBV5-1|15
CASRLAGGPSYEQYF
TGCGCCAGCAGGCTAGCGGGAGGGCCCTCCTACGAGCAGTACTTC
>-|TRBJ2-5|-|TRBV11-2|13
CASSPGVWETQYF
TGTGCCAGCAGCCCGGGGGTATGGGAGACCCAGTACTTC
>-|TRBJ2-1|-|TRBV7-9|13
CASSLVSYNERFF
TGTGCCAGCAGCTTAGTATCCTACAATGAGCGGTTCTTC
>-|TRBJ2-2|-|TRBV9|13
CASSPILVGELFF
TGTGCCAGCAGCCCAATTCTCGTAGGGGAGCTGTTTTTT
>-|TRBJ2-5|few|TRBV10-3|13
CAISGSATQTQYF
TGTGCCATCAGCGGGTCGGCGACCCAGACCCAGTACTTC
>TRBD1|TRBJ1-5|-|TRBV20-1|15
CSASSARGRHQPQHF
TGCAGTGCTAGCTCCGCCAGGGGGCGGCATCAGCCCCAGCATTTT
>-|TRBJ2-2|few|TRBV2|14
CASNGGRDTGELFF
TGTGCCAGCAACGGGGGGCGAGACACCGGGGAGCTGTTTTTT
>TRBD1|TRBJ1-2|-|TRBV5-1|18
CASSSTSKDRGRVFGYTF
TGCGCCAGCAGCTCCACCTCTAAGGACAGGGGGCGCGTATTTGGCTACACCTTC
>TRBD1|TRBJ2-7|-|TRBV5-1|18
CASSLVGNLDRVQSEQYF
TGCGCCAGCAGCTTGGTAGGGAATCTGGACAGGGTGCAATCCGAGCAGTACTTC
>-|TRBJ2-5|many|TRBV6-5|14
CASSYNGRRETQYF
TGTGCCAGCAGTTACAACGGGAGAAGAGAGACCCAGTACTTC
>-|TRBJ2-7|many|TRBV28|13
CASTLGQSYEQYF
TGTGCCAGCACCCTAGGACAGAGCTACGAGCAGTACTTC
>TRBD1|TRBJ1-1|-|TRBV25-1|14
CASRRQGTNTEAFF
TGTGCCAGCAGACGACAGGGAACGAACACTGAAGCTTTCTTT
>TRBD2|TRBJ2-4|many|TRBV7-8|15
CASSFGGGGKNIQYF
TGTGCCAGCAGCTTTGGCGGGGGGGGCAAAAACATTCAGTACTTC
>-|TRBJ1-1|-|TRBV6-5|15
CASSRGHPTNTEAFF
TGTGCCAGCTCGAGGGGCCACCCCACGAACACTGAAGCTTTCTTT
>-|TRBJ1-5|-|TRBV7-9|17
CASRHNGGRGFYQPQHF
TGTGCCAGCAGGCATAATGGGGGGAGGGGGTTTTATCAGCCCCAGCATTTT
>-|TRBJ2-5|many|TRBV6-1|14
CASIPRGTQETQYF
TGTGCCAGCATTCCACGGGGGACGCAAGAGACCCAGTACTTC
>-|TRBJ2-1|many|TRBV6-6|16
CASSTGGRVTYNEQFF
TGTGCCAGCAGTACCGGTGGCAGGGTCACCTACAATGAGCAGTTCTTC
>TRBD1|TRBJ1-6|-|TRBV7-9|18
CASSTGQGPSSYNSPLHF
TGTGCCAGCAGCACGGGACAGGGGCCGAGCTCCTATAATTCACCCCTCCACTTT
>-|TRBJ1-4|few|TRBV2|12
CASSRGFEKLFF
TGTGCCAGCAGCAGGGGTTTCGAAAAACTGTTTTTT
>-|TRBJ1-2|-|TRBV28|15
CASSSVGGPSYGYTF
TGTGCCAGCAGTTCCGTGGGGGGTCCCTCCTATGGCTACACCTTC
>-|TRBJ2-7|many|TRBV6-5|14
CATRWDPSTYEQYF
TGTGCCACCAGATGGGACCCGTCGACCTACGAGCAGTACTTC
>-|TRBJ2-7|many|TRBV5-1|15
CASSLAPGADYEQYF
TGCGCCAGCAGCTTGGCCCCAGGGGCCGACTACGAGCAGTACTTC
>-|TRBJ2-6|-|TRBV5-1|15
CASSLLGAGANVLTF
TGCGCCAGCAGCTTGTTGGGAGCTGGGGCCAACGTCCTGACTTTC
>TRBD1|TRBJ2-3|few|TRBV5-1|14
CASSSGTEADTQYF
TGCGCCAGCAGCTCCGGGACAGAAGCAGATACGCAGTATTTT
>-|TRBJ2-7|-|TRBV29-1|13
CSVDGGGGHEQYF
TGCAGCGTTGACGGAGGAGGTGGACACGAGCAGTACTTC
>-|TRBJ2-7|many|TRBV7-2|14
CASSPWSPSYEQYF
TGTGCCAGCAGCCCCTGGTCCCCTTCCTACGAGCAGTACTTC
>TRBD2|TRBJ2-3|many|TRBV5-4|15
CASSALAGLSDTQYF
TGTGCCAGCAGCGCACTAGCGGGACTATCAGATACGCAGTATTTT
>-|TRBJ2-7|-|TRBV6-5|16
CASSYPGTLITYEQYF
TGTGCCAGCAGTTACCCTGGGACCCTAATAACCTACGAGCAGTACTTC
>TRBD1|TRBJ2-3|few|TRBV18|15
CASSEGQGGEDTQYF
TGTGCCAGCTCAGAAGGACAGGGGGGAGAAGATACGCAGTATTTT
>TRBD2|TRBJ2-1|-|TRBV9|15
CASSVVVSGSGEQFF
TGTGCCAGCAGCGTAGTGGTTAGCGGGAGTGGAGAGCAGTTCTTC
>-|TRBJ2-1|few|TRBV3-1|15
CASSPRRHRAGEQFF
TGTGCCAGCAGCCCCCGGAGGCACAGAGCAGGTGAGCAGTTCTTC
>TRBD1|TRBJ2-1|-|TRBV5-1|15
CASSDPGQGPNEQVF
TGCGCCAGCAGCGACCCGGGACAGGGGCCCAATGAGCAGGTCTTC
>-|TRBJ2-2|-|TRBV12-3/TRBV12-4|15
CASSLGGYNTGELFF
TGTGCCAGCAGTTTAGGTGGATACAACACCGGGGAGCTGTTTTTT
>-|TRBJ1-5|few|TRBV20-1|12
CSAMHSNQPQHF
TGCAGTGCTATGCATAGCAATCAGCCCCAGCATTTT
>-|TRBJ1-1|few|TRBV20-1|15
CSAWSGSSMNTEAFF
TGCAGTGCTTGGAGCGGGTCCAGCATGAACACTGAAGCTTTCTTT
>-|TRBJ2-2|-|TRBV5-1|13
CASSLAEAGELFF
TGCGCCAGCAGCTTGGCGGAGGCGGGGGAGCTGTTTTTT
>-|TRBJ2-5|many|TRBV7-9|15
CASSLIRPGAGEQYF
TGTGCCAGCAGCTTAATCCGGCCAGGGGCTGGGGAGCAGTACTTC
>-|TRBJ2-1|once|TRBV9|15
CASSADTRFYNEQFF
TGTGCCAGCAGCGCGGACACCCGCTTCTACAATGAGCAGTTCTTC
>-|TRBJ2-7|few|TRBV27|14
CASRYGASSYEQYF
TGTGCCAGCAGGTATGGGGCCAGCTCCTACGAGCAGTACTTC
>-|TRBJ2-1|once|TRBV6-6|14
CASSYPDGVREQFF
TGTGCCAGCAGTTACCCCGACGGCGTTCGGGAGCAGTTCTTC
>-|TRBJ2-5|many|TRBV29-1|11
CSAAVQETQYF
TGCAGCGCAGCAGTCCAAGAGACCCAGTACTTC
>-|TRBJ1-1|few|TRBV28|15
CASRPLTGTGTEAFF
TGTGCCAGCAGACCTCTAACAGGGACGGGCACTGAAGCTTTCTTT
>-|TRBJ2-1|many|TRBV4-1|13
CASSQGARTEQFF
TGCGCCAGCAGCCAAGGGGCTCGGACAGAGCAGTTCTTC
>-|TRBJ2-1|-|TRBV13|11
CASSFAYEQFF
TGTGCCAGCAGCTTCGCCTATGAGCAGTTCTTC
>-|TRBJ2-3|-|TRBV12-3/TRBV12-4|15
CASSLRGSRADMEYF
TGTGCCAGCAGTTTGAGGGGGTCGCGCGCAGATATGGAGTATTTT
>-|TRBJ2-7|many|TRBV20-1|16
CSARDLEGGQPYEQYF
TGCAGTGCTAGAGATTTAGAGGGGGGACAACCATACGAGCAGTACTTC
>TRBD1|TRBJ2-1|many|TRBV29-1|14
CSVEGDSSYNEQFF
TGCAGCGTTGAGGGGGACAGCTCCTACAATGAGCAGTTCTTC
>-|TRBJ2-3|many|TRBV7-9|14
CASSLAVSTDTQYF
TGTGCCAGCAGCTTAGCGGTTAGCACAGATACGCAGTATTTT
>TRBD1|TRBJ2-5|many|TRBV6-5|14
CASTRDRGREAQYF
TGTGCCAGCACCAGGGACAGGGGCCGGGAGGCCCAGTACTTC
>-|TRBJ2-7|-|TRBV10-2|15
CASSEVRISYNEQYF
TGCGCCAGCAGTGAGGTGCGGATCTCCTACAATGAGCAGTACTTC
>-|TRBJ2-3|many|TRBV15|15
CATSREAGGTDTQYF
TGTGCCACCAGCAGAGAGGCAGGGGGCACAGATACGCAGTATTTT
>TRBD1|TRBJ2-7|-|TRBV20-1|12
CSARGQGYEQYF
TGCAGTGCTAGAGGACAGGGCTACGAGCAGTACTTC